The 15 T cell receptor beta chains below come from one sample, sequenced in a study of T-cell memory formation after mild COVID-19 (dated by TCRdb to the early 2020s). The method was 5' RACE. TCRdb shows the sequencer as Illumina NovaSeq 6000. TCRdb redid the processing of the public reads, applying fastp at Q25 and MiXCR, and retained in-frame beta chains. For every CDR3 protein sequence, its rows merge into one entry that carries the most common genes and DNA. The sample yields about 130,000 distinct CDR3 sequences; 15% to 20% were counted once. The ten largest clonotypes hold approximately 5% of the sample. The sequencing sample was made of PBMCs or a T cell subset sorted from them (not recorded which). These receptors originate from a man in his late teens or twenties who had mild COVID-19 (a few samples of this study predate the infection). The sample titles of this study are shuffled in the database, so cell type and time point are left out; the donor was told from shared clones.

The chain has TRBV19 and TRBJ1-2; a weak D match, TRBD1 (5 bases). In germline, CDR1 is LNHDA, CDR2 SQIVND (reference sequence). The CDR3 totals 17 residues. Trimming pared 3 bases from V and 1 base from J, leaving 18 bases between. The CDR3 loop reads CASSILLGTVDNYGYTF. The CDR3, as DNA: TGTGCCAGTAGTATCTTACTCGGGACGGTTGATAACTATGGCTACACCTTC.

This clonotype turned up a few times. The genes are TRBV7-2 and TRBJ2-5; D is perhaps TRBD1 (5 bases). From germline, CDR1 is SGHTA and CDR2 FQGNSA. V was shortened by 8 bases and J by 5 bases, with 15 bases between the two germline ends. The CDR3 spans 13 residues. The CDR3 sequence: CASLRQLRETQYF. The CDR3 DNA reads TGTGCCAGCCTCCGACAGCTCCGGGAGACCCAGTACTTC.

This clonotype was detected only a few times. The rearrangement joins TRBV28 to TRBJ1-2; D is ambiguous. The CDR3 is 11 amino acids. The V and J ends lost 8 bases and 6 bases respectively, with 10 bases between them. Looked up from germline, CDR1 is MDHEN and CDR2 is SYDVKM. DNA for the CDR3: TGTGCCAGCCGGAGTACCGATGGCTACACCTTC. It is translated as CASRSTDGYTF.

The gene calls are TRBV5-1 and TRBJ2-7; D not resolved. The V gene's germline CDR1 is SGHRS and CDR2 YFSETQ. The V gene lost 2 bases and the J gene lost 4 bases, with 13 bases spanning the gap. The CDR3 runs 14 residues. The CDR3 region has the DNA TGCGCCAGCAGCTTTACAGCAAAAGAATACGAGCAGTACTTC. Protein sequence: CASSFTAKEYEQYF.

This chain links TRBV7-2 with TRBJ2-1; 10 bases align to TRBD1. Germline CDR1 reads SGHTA; CDR2 reads FQGNSA. J gave up 6 bases and V 5 bases, and 7 bases lay outside the gene matches. The CDR3 covers 15 residues. CDR3 region: CASSPGDRGFNEQFF. The CDR3 DNA reads as TGTGCCAGCAGCCCAGGGGACAGGGGTTTCAATGAGCAGTTCTTC.

This clonotype was detected a few times. The chain employs TRBV15 and TRBJ2-6; no clear D. Trimming left V 3 bases short and J 0 bases short, with 9 bases between. Germline V gene data show CDR1 as LNHNV and CDR2 as YYDKDF (reference sequence). There are 16 residues in the CDR3. The CDR3 reads CATSRGRYSGANVLTF. The CDR3 bases are TGTGCCACCAGCAGGGGCAGATACTCTGGGGCCAACGTCCTGACTTTC.

In the case of this clonotype: This CDR3 is missing its conserved last phenylalanine or tryptophan, likely due to a read error. The DNA is omitted, as the CDR3 cannot be located on it reliably, and the CDR3 follows TCRdb's listing. The chain links TRBV11-2 to TRBJ2-7; TRBD2, the table's D call, lacks a check against the DNA. From its first to its last residue, the CDR3 has 14 amino acids. Germline V gene sequence: CDR1 SGHAT, CDR2 FQNNGV. The CDR3 reads CASSLESTAPKAIG.

A few counts support this clonotype. The V call is TRBV5-4, the J call TRBJ2-7, with D perhaps assigned TRBD1 or TRBD2 (5 bases each). Between the trimmed V and J ends, which lost 5 bases and 7 bases, there was a span of 22 bases. The CDR3 totals 15 residues. CDR1 is SGHNT, CDR2 YYREEE, per germline (reference sequence). The CDR3 here is CASSSPGTGLGEQYF. The CDR3 DNA is TGTGCCAGCAGTTCTCCCGGGACGGGATTAGGGGAGCAGTACTTC.

V is TRBV5-1 and J is TRBJ2-7; 7 bases fit TRBD2. Germline lookup yields CDR1 SGHRS and CDR2 YFSETQ. The CDR3 sequence is 14 residues long. V trimming: 0 bases; J trimming: 2 bases; junction bases outside the gene matches: 2. CDR3 loop: CASSLGGGTYEQYF. CDR3 coding DNA: TGCGCCAGCAGCTTGGGCGGGGGAACCTACGAGCAGTACTTC.

CDR3 amino acids: CASTAVDRGYTF. In DNA form, the CDR3 reads TGTGCCAGCACCGCGGTCGATAGGGGCTACACCTTC. The rearrangement links TRBV28 to TRBJ1-2, with D hard to call. The CDR3 sequence is 12 residues long. V lost 7 bases to trimming and J lost 8 bases, with 14 bases between them. CDR1 is MDHEN, CDR2 SYDVKM, per germline.

The chain uses TRBV7-8 and TRBJ2-7, with 9 bases that match TRBD1. The CDR3 length is 17 residues. The J segment lost 6 bases and the V segment lost 4 bases, leaving 16 bases of the junction unmatched. The germline V gene encodes CDR1 SGHVS and CDR2 FQNEAQ. CDR3 DNA sequence: TGTGCCAGCAGCTATACTCCGGCCTTGGGACAGGGTACCGAGCAGTACGTC. This gives the protein CASSYTPALGQGTEQYV.

This clonotype was observed many times. The chain has TRBV6-5 and TRBJ2-1; TRBD1 agrees at 10 bases. Looked up from germline, CDR1 is MNHEY and CDR2 is SVGAGI. The CDR3 runs 15 residues. Germline trimming cut 5 bases from V and 8 bases from J; bases unmatched to any gene: 9. The CDR3 region is CASSRQGAFGYEQFF. The CDR3, as DNA: TGTGCCAGCAGTAGACAGGGGGCCTTCGGGTATGAGCAGTTCTTC.

The J gene is TRBJ2-5, the V gene TRBV5-6; 7 bases are shared with TRBD2. This CDR3 has 15 amino acids. CDR1 is SGHDT, CDR2 YYEEEE, per germline. Trimming cost V 4 bases and J 4 bases; bases outside gene matches: 10. CDR3 sequence reads: CASSIGTNRLETQYF. Here the CDR3 DNA reads TGTGCCAGCAGCATCGGGACTAATCGGCTAGAGACCCAGTACTTC.

This chain uses TRBV6-5 with TRBJ2-5; perhaps TRBD1 as D (6 bases). Germline-derived CDR1 and CDR2 are MNHEY and SVGAGI. There are 17 residues in the CDR3. V lost 5 bases and J 1 base, leaving 20 bases between the germline ends. CDR3 in DNA: TGTGCCAGCAGTACAGGGTTCGGGTCCAGGCCCCAAGAGACCCAGTACTTC. This encodes CASSTGFGSRPQETQYF.

This clonotype turned up a few times. The chain recombines TRBV6-5 with TRBJ2-7, with TRBD2 matching over 12 bases. Losses at the gene ends were 5 bases for V and 2 bases for J; bases not matched to a gene: 1. This CDR3 is built from 14 residues. CDR1 is MNHEY, CDR2 SVGAGI, per germline. The CDR3: CASSLAGGAYEQYF. The CDR3 DNA reads as TGTGCCAGCAGTCTAGCGGGGGGGGCCTACGAGCAGTACTTC.